These 18 T cell receptor beta chains came from one sample sequenced in a study of CD8 T cells in Susac syndrome. After extraction with the RNeasy kit, about 0.45 to 1 ug of the RNA was reverse transcribed using random hexamers. One entry per CDR3 protein, called by TCRdb with MiXCR from the immunoSEQ multiplex PCR reads. This sample has approximately 100,000 distinct CDR3 sequences; nearly 95% occur once, and the top ten carry about 0.14%. The sequenced material came from CD4+ T cells from PBMCs. These receptors came from a human donor in good health.

The DNA for the CDR3 is TGTGCCAGCAGTGGGAGCGGGATGGCGACCGGGGAGCTGTTTTTT. Translation gives CASSGSGMATGELFF. The rearrangement links TRBV9 to TRBJ2-2; 7 nucleotides line up with TRBD2. Germline values: CDR1 SGDLS, CDR2 YYNGEE. This CDR3 is built from 15 residues. The V segment lost 5 bases and the J segment 5 bases; nucleotides outside the gene matches: 9.

The rearrangement links TRBV20-1 to TRBJ2-7; D not certain. Trimming shortened V by 5 bases and J by 0 bases, and 11 bases separated the two germline ends. The CDR3 spans 13 residues. Per the germline V gene, CDR1 is DFQATT and CDR2 is SNEGSKA (reference sequence). CDR3 DNA sequence: TGCAGTGCTCCAACACAGAGCTCCTACGAGCAGTACTTC. It yields the protein CSAPTQSSYEQYF.

The V gene is TRBV4-1, the J gene TRBJ2-7, with 7 bases matching TRBD1. The CDR3 sequence is 14 residues long. Germline CDR1 MGHRA, CDR2 YSYEKL. Trimming at V came to 4 bases and at J to 0 bases, leaving 3 bases not matched to a gene. The CDR3 DNA sequence: TGCGCCAGCAGCCTCCGGGACAGCTCCTACGAGCAGTACTTC. This gives the protein CASSLRDSSYEQYF.

V and J are TRBV12-3 or TRBV12-4 and TRBJ2-5, with TRBD1 as a possible D gene (6 bases). The CDR3 spans 14 residues. The V and J ends lost 8 bases and 1 base respectively, with 14 bases between them. CDR3: CASGGGLLQETQYF. CDR3 in DNA: TGTGCCAGCGGGGGCGGGCTGCTCCAAGAGACCCAGTACTTC.

The V call is TRBV18, the J call TRBJ2-1; 8 nucleotides match TRBD1. Germline V gene data show CDR1 as KGHSH and CDR2 as LQKENI. CDR3 length equals 14 residues. Trimming at V came to 1 base and at J to 6 bases, leaving 2 bases not matched to a gene. The CDR3 protein is CASSPRQGLNEQFF. The DNA of the CDR3 is TGTGCCAGCTCACCACGACAGGGGCTCAATGAGCAGTTCTTC.

The chain links TRBV27 to TRBJ2-7; 9 positions agree with TRBD1. CDR1 is MNHEY, CDR2 SMNVEV, per germline (reference sequence). The CDR3 runs 14 residues. V lost 5 bases, J lost 7 bases, and 9 bases stayed unmatched. The CDR3 protein is CASSQQGAAKEQYF. For the CDR3, the DNA is TGTGCCAGCAGTCAACAGGGGGCAGCTAAGGAGCAGTACTTC.

The chain couples TRBV7-9 to TRBJ1-3, with 7 bases lining up with TRBD1. V dropped 5 bases and J dropped 4; count of bases not matched to a gene: 2. Germline lookup yields CDR1 SEHNR and CDR2 FQNEAQ (reference sequence). The CDR3 is made up of 13 amino acids. In nucleotides, the CDR3 is TGTGCCAGCAGCCGGGGACAGGGAAACACCATATATTTT. Translating it yields CASSRGQGNTIYF.

This clonotype was counted between two and nine times. The chain couples TRBV28 to TRBJ2-7; D gene uncertain. Trimming took 7 bases from V and 1 from J, leaving 8 bases between them. This CDR3 is built from 12 residues. Germline lookup yields CDR1 MDHEN and CDR2 SYDVKM. The CDR3 DNA sequence: TGTGCCAGCACCCAGACTTCCTACGAGCAGTACTTC. Translating gives CASTQTSYEQYF.

The chain couples TRBV19 to TRBJ2-6; D ambiguous. Between the trimmed V and J ends, which lost 5 bases and 0 bases, there was a span of 20 bases. Per the germline V gene, CDR1 is LNHDA and CDR2 is SQIVND (reference sequence). The length of the CDR3 is 19 residues. The DNA for the CDR3 is TGTGCCAGTAGTTATGTCGGAGCCGTCGCCCCCTCTGGGGCCAACGTCCTGACTTTC. Protein: CASSYVGAVAPSGANVLTF.

The rearrangement joins TRBV18 to TRBJ1-2; 7 bases are shared with TRBD1. J was trimmed by 1 base and V by 6 bases; bases with no gene match: 8. The CDR3 sequence is 15 residues long. Germline CDR1 reads KGHSH; CDR2 reads LQKENI. The CDR3 loop reads CASSNDRDFNYGYTF. In nucleotides, the CDR3 is TGTGCCAGCTCGAATGACAGGGACTTTAACTATGGCTACACCTTC.

V and J are TRBV13 and TRBJ2-2, with 13 bases that match TRBD2. The CDR3 length is 18 residues. The germline V gene encodes CDR1 PRHDT and CDR2 FYEKMQ (reference sequence). V shed 5 bases, J shed 3 bases, and the junction held 9 bases outside the gene matches. CDR3 in amino acids: CASSPGLAGTPYTGELFF. The CDR3 DNA follows: TGTGCCAGCAGCCCGGGACTAGCGGGGACTCCCTACACCGGGGAGCTGTTTTTT.

The chain is built from TRBV5-6 and TRBJ2-1; D is perhaps TRBD2 (7 bases). The CDR3 totals 14 residues. Germline V gene data show CDR1 as SGHDT and CDR2 as YYEEEE. V lost 3 bases and J 8 bases, leaving 15 bases between the germline ends. The CDR3 nucleotides read TGTGCCAGCAGCTCCCGGGGGGCCGGGGATGAGCAGTTCTTC. As protein: CASSSRGAGDEQFF.

This rearrangement joins TRBV7-9 to TRBJ2-3, with D perhaps TRBD2 (5 bases). Germline assignment: CDR1 SEHNR and CDR2 FQNEAQ (reference sequence). V gave up 7 bases and J gave up 4 bases, with 9 bases separating them. This CDR3 comprises 12 residues. In DNA, the CDR3 is TGTGCCAGCACCTCGAGGGCAGATACGCAGTATTTT. Translated: CASTSRADTQYF.

The chain carries TRBV12-3 or TRBV12-4 and TRBJ1-3, with D unclear. Trimming took 5 bases from V and 4 from J, leaving 9 bases between them. The CDR3 runs 13 residues. In nucleotides, the CDR3 is TGTGCCAGCAGTCTAGACACGGGAAACACCATATATTTT. Translated: CASSLDTGNTIYF.

The chain combines TRBV13 with TRBJ2-1; 11 nucleotides line up with TRBD1. Germline V lookup: CDR1 PRHDT, CDR2 FYEKMQ (reference sequence). CDR3 size: 16 residues. The J segment lost 4 bases and the V segment lost 3 bases, leaving 5 bases of the junction unmatched. As DNA, the CDR3 is TGTGCCAGCAGCTTCGGGACAGGGGGTAGGTACAATGAGCAGTTCTTC. Amino acid sequence: CASSFGTGGRYNEQFF.

This chain connects TRBV9 to TRBJ2-3; the match to TRBD1 covers 8 bases. This CDR3 region has 14 residues. J gave up 4 bases and V 3 bases, and 4 bases lay outside the gene matches. The germline V gene has CDR1 SGDLS and CDR2 YYNGEE. DNA of the CDR3: TGTGCCAGCAGCGAGGACAGGGAGGCAGATACGCAGTATTTT. Translation: CASSEDREADTQYF.

This chain joins TRBV11-2 and TRBJ2-5; D ambiguous. Germline CDR1 SGHAT, CDR2 FQNNGV. Trimming took 6 bases from V and 2 from J, leaving 10 bases between them. The CDR3 is 13 residues long. The CDR3 region has the DNA TGTGCCAGCAGACCCCGTGAACAAGAGACCCAGTACTTC. Its protein product is CASRPREQETQYF. The full variable domain, its missing parts supplied by reference TRBV11-2 and TRBJ2-5, is EAGVAQSPRYKIIEKRQSVAFWCNPISGHATLYWYQQILGQGPKLLIQFQNNGVVDDSQLPKDRFSAERLKGVDSTLKIQPAKLEDSAVYLCASRPREQETQYFGPGTRLLVL.

V and J are TRBV18 and TRBJ2-5, with no clear D. The V gene lost 2 bases and the J gene lost 0 bases, with 4 bases spanning the gap. The CDR3 has 13 residues. CDR1 KGHSH and CDR2 LQKENI come from the germline V gene. The CDR3 DNA follows: TGTGCCAGCTCACCAATTGACCAAGAGACCCAGTACTTC. Translating gives CASSPIDQETQYF.